This is a list of T cell receptor beta chains from one sample in a study of cytomegalovirus exposure and HLA in healthy donors. Assay: immunoSEQ multiplex PCR; the TCRdb copy retains only in-frame clones and omits some. This table lists 60,000 to 70,000 clones. Input material: PBMCs. Receptors were obtained from a boy aged 5-17 years in good health and CMV-seronegative. Both conserved end residues are part of each CDR3. A D gene is named only where the DNA matches it firmly.

j_gene: TRBJ2-1
v_gene: TRBV2
d_gene: NA
CDR3nt: TGTGCCAGCAGTGAAGCCGGGGGAAATGAGCAGTTCTTC
CDR3aa: CASSEAGGNEQFF

j_gene: TRBJ2-7
v_gene: TRBV2
d_gene: NA
CDR3nt: TGTGCCAGCAGTGAACTGTGGGACAAGATAACCTACGAGCAGTACTTC
CDR3aa: CASSELWDKITYEQYF

j_gene: TRBJ2-1
v_gene: TRBV18
d_gene: NA
CDR3nt: TGTGCCAGCTCACCACCGGTAGAGTCGAGCTCCTACAATGAGCAGTTCTTC
CDR3aa: CASSPPVESSSYNEQFF

j_gene: TRBJ2-2
v_gene: TRBV7-9
d_gene: NA
CDR3nt: TGTGCCAGCAGCCAGGACAGCTACACCGGGGAGCTGTTTTTT
CDR3aa: CASSQDSYTGELFF

j_gene: TRBJ1-6
v_gene: TRBV23-1
d_gene: TRBD1
CDR3nt: TGCGCCAGCAGTCCCGCAGGGGGTTTTCTTAGCTCCTATAATTCACCCCTCCACTTT
CDR3aa: CASSPAGGFLSSYNSPLHF

j_gene: TRBJ2-7
v_gene: TRBV2
d_gene: NA
CDR3nt: TGTGCCAGCAGGGGTTCGACTATCCAGTCCTACGAGCAGTACTTC
CDR3aa: CASRGSTIQSYEQYF

j_gene: TRBJ1-2
v_gene: TRBV6-5
d_gene: TRBD1
CDR3nt: TGTGCCAGCAAGAGGGGGACAGGGACAGGCGGGGGCTACACCTTC
CDR3aa: CASKRGTGTGGGYTF

j_gene: TRBJ1-2
v_gene: TRBV4-1
d_gene: TRBD1
CDR3nt: TGCGCCAGCAGCCAAGGACAGGGGCCCTATGGCTACACCTTC
CDR3aa: CASSQGQGPYGYTF

j_gene: TRBJ1-1
v_gene: TRBV10-2
d_gene: NA
CDR3nt: TGCGCCAGCAGTGACGCGGCCTCCAGGGACACTGAAGCTTTCTTT
CDR3aa: CASSDAASRDTEAFF

j_gene: TRBJ2-7
v_gene: TRBV6-6
d_gene: TRBD1
CDR3nt: TGTGCCAGCAGCAACGAGCCGGGACAGGGTTACGAGCAGTACTTC
CDR3aa: CASSNEPGQGYEQYF

j_gene: TRBJ1-2
v_gene: TRBV19
d_gene: TRBD1
CDR3nt: TGTGCCAGTAGTGCGCAGGGGGCTACTGCTTATGGCTACACCTTC
CDR3aa: CASSAQGATAYGYTF

j_gene: TRBJ1-2
v_gene: TRBV29-1
d_gene: TRBD1
CDR3nt: TGCAGCGTACGGACAGGGGGAGACTACACCTTC
CDR3aa: CSVRTGGDYTF

j_gene: TRBJ1-1
v_gene: TRBV18
d_gene: TRBD1
CDR3nt: TGTGCCAGCTCACCACCGGGGACAGGGTCGTCTGAAGCTTTCTTT
CDR3aa: CASSPPGTGSSEAFF

j_gene: TRBJ1-1
v_gene: TRBV29-1
d_gene: NA
CDR3nt: TGCAGCCCAACCTTCGGAGGGAACACTGAGGCTTTCTTT
CDR3aa: CSPTFGGNTEAFF

j_gene: TRBJ2-1
v_gene: TRBV11-3
d_gene: NA
CDR3nt: TGTGCCAGCAGCCTCGTACAGGGTAATGAGCAGTTCTTC
CDR3aa: CASSLVQGNEQFF

j_gene: TRBJ1-6
v_gene: TRBV28
d_gene: TRBD1
CDR3nt: TGTGCCAGCAGTTTTTTTGGGACAGGGGGCGCGGGGGGCTATTCACCCCTCCACTTT
CDR3aa: CASSFFGTGGAGGYSPLHF

j_gene: TRBJ2-7
v_gene: TRBV2
d_gene: NA
CDR3nt: TGTGCCATAAGGGGTACGGGCTCCTACGAGCAGTACTTC
CDR3aa: CAIRGTGSYEQYF

j_gene: TRBJ1-1
v_gene: TRBV7-2
d_gene: NA
CDR3nt: TGTGCCAGCAGCCGACCGTCTAGTGTCGAAGCTTTCTTT
CDR3aa: CASSRPSSVEAFF

j_gene: TRBJ1-2
v_gene: TRBV27
d_gene: NA
CDR3nt: TGTGCCAGCAGTTTATATCAAAAGGGGATGGCACTCTATGGCTACACCTTC
CDR3aa: CASSLYQKGMALYGYTF

j_gene: TRBJ1-3
v_gene: TRBV7-9
d_gene: NA
CDR3nt: TGTGCCAGCAGCAACGACAGGAGCTCTGGAAACACCATATATTTT
CDR3aa: CASSNDRSSGNTIYF

j_gene: TRBJ2-7
v_gene: TRBV18
d_gene: TRBD2
CDR3nt: TGTGCCAGCTCAGGGCTAGCGGGAATCGAGCAGTACTTC
CDR3aa: CASSGLAGIEQYF

j_gene: TRBJ2-7
v_gene: TRBV5-5
d_gene: TRBD2
CDR3nt: TGTGCCAGCAGCTCCTCGCTAGCGGGACTATACGAGCAGTACTTC
CDR3aa: CASSSSLAGLYEQYF

j_gene: TRBJ2-2
v_gene: TRBV10-2
d_gene: NA
CDR3nt: TGCGCCAGCAGCCCACAGGGAACCGGGGAGCTGTTTTTT
CDR3aa: CASSPQGTGELFF

j_gene: TRBJ1-5
v_gene: TRBV29-1
d_gene: TRBD1
CDR3nt: TGCAGCGTGGGACAGGGCGATTATCAGCCCCAGCATTTT
CDR3aa: CSVGQGDYQPQHF

j_gene: TRBJ2-7
v_gene: TRBV6-6
d_gene: NA
CDR3nt: TGTGCCAGCAGTTATGTTCGGACTGACGAGCAGTACTTC
CDR3aa: CASSYVRTDEQYF

j_gene: TRBJ2-3
v_gene: TRBV7-2
d_gene: NA
CDR3nt: TGTGCCAGCAACCCCTCCCCCTGGGCGACAGAGGGCACAGATACGCAGTATTTT
CDR3aa: CASNPSPWATEGTDTQYF

j_gene: TRBJ1-2
v_gene: TRBV10-3
d_gene: TRBD1
CDR3nt: TGTGCCATCAGTGAGTCGACAGGGCTATCCTATGGCTACACCTTC
CDR3aa: CAISESTGLSYGYTF

j_gene: TRBJ1-1
v_gene: TRBV7-9
d_gene: NA
CDR3nt: TGTGCCAGCAGCTTTCCCGAGGGTCGGACTGAAGCTTTCTTT
CDR3aa: CASSFPEGRTEAFF

j_gene: TRBJ1-1
v_gene: TRBV6-5
d_gene: TRBD1
CDR3nt: TGTGCCAGCAGTATCCCAGGGGGCAAGAACACTGAAGCTTTCTTT
CDR3aa: CASSIPGGKNTEAFF

j_gene: TRBJ1-2
v_gene: TRBV7-2
d_gene: NA
CDR3nt: TGTGCCAGCAGCCGACGGGTTTGGGGGGATGGCTACACCTTC
CDR3aa: CASSRRVWGDGYTF

j_gene: TRBJ2-7
v_gene: TRBV6-5
d_gene: TRBD1
CDR3nt: TGTGCCAGCAGTTCTCGCGACAGGGCCCAGTACTTC
CDR3aa: CASSSRDRAQYF

j_gene: TRBJ2-5
v_gene: TRBV7-8
d_gene: NA
CDR3nt: TGTGCCAGCAGCGTGGTCCCCGGAGGAGAGACCCAGTACTTC
CDR3aa: CASSVVPGGETQYF

j_gene: TRBJ2-7
v_gene: TRBV28
d_gene: TRBD1
CDR3nt: TGTGCCAGCAGTCCCCCCTCGGGACAGGGGTTCGGCGAGCAGTACTTC
CDR3aa: CASSPPSGQGFGEQYF